The clone carrying this T cell receptor beta chain occurred a few times. What it recognizes is unknown. The PCR contained 60 Vbeta and 13 Jbeta primers. Repertoires were generated with immunoSEQ multiplex PCR, while TCRdb's copy carries only in-frame clones and drops some. The sample yields 77,000 or so clones, around 75% seen once. Germline V gives CDR1 LNHDA, CDR2 SQIVND (reference sequence). CDR3 length: 13 amino acids. V gave up 4 bases and J gave up 6 bases, with 11 bases separating them. This entry belongs to a study of cytomegalovirus exposure and HLA in healthy donors. Findings of the study overall: Accurate prediction of most subjects' HLA-A and HLA-B alleles from TCR beta sequences was reported.

The chain employs TRBV19 and TRBJ2-3; maybe TRBD2 (6 bases). This clonotype was sampled from a woman aged 40 to 50 in good health and CMV-seronegative. Sequencing was performed on PBMCs. The CDR3 spells CASSKGLPDTQYF. CDR3 nucleotide sequence: TGTGCCAGTAGTAAGGGACTCCCGGATACGCAGTATTTT.